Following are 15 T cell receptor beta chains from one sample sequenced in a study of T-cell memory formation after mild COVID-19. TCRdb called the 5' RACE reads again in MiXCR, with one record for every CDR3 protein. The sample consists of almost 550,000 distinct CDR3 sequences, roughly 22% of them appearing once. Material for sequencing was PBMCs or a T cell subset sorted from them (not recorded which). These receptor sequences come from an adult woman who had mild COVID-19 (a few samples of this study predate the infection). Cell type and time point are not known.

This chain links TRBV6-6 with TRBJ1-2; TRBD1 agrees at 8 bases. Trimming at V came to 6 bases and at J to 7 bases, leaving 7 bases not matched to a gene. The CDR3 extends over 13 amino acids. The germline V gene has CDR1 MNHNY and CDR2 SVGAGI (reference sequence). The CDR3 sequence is CASSSQGAAGYTF. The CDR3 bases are TGTGCCAGCAGCTCGCAGGGGGCGGCTGGCTACACCTTC.

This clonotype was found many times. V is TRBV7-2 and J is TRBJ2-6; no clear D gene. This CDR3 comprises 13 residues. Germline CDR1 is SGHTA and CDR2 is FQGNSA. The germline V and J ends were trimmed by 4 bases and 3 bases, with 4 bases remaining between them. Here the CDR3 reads CASSSFGANVLTF. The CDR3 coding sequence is TGTGCCAGCAGCTCTTTTGGGGCCAACGTCCTGACTTTC.

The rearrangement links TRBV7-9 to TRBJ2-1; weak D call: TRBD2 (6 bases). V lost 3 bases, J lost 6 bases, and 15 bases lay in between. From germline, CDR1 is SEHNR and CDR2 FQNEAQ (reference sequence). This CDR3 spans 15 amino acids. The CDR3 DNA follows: TGTGCCAGCAGCTTTGGACTAAGAGTCGGCAATGAGCAGTTCTTC. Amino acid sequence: CASSFGLRVGNEQFF.

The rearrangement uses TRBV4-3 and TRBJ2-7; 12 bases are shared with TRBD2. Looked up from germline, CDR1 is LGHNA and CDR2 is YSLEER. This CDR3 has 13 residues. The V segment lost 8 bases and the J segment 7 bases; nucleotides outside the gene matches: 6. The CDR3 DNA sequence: TGCGCCAGCTCGGGACTAGCGGGTGGGGAGCAGTACTTC. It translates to CASSGLAGGEQYF.

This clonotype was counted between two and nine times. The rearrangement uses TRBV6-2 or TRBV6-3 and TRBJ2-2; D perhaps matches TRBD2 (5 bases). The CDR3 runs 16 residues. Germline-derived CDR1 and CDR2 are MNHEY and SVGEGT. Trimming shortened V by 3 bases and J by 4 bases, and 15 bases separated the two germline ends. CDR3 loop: CASSYSPSTLTGELFF. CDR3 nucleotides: TGTGCCAGCAGTTATAGTCCTAGCACCCTCACCGGGGAGCTGTTTTTT.

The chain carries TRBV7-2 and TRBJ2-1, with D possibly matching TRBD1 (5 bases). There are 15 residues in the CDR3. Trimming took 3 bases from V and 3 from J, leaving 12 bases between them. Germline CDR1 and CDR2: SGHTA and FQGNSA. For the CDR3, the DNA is TGTGCCAGCAGCTTTCAGGGTCCCGTCTACAATGAGCAGTTCTTC. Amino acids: CASSFQGPVYNEQFF.

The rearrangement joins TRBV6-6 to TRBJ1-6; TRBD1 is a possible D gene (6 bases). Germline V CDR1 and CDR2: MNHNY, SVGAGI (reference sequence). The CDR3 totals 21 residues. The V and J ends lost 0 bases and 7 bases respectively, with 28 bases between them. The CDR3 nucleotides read TGTGCCAGCAGTTACTCAGTCGGACGGGGGGCAAGGTTAAGTGGCAATTCACCCCTCCACTTT. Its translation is CASSYSVGRGARLSGNSPLHF.

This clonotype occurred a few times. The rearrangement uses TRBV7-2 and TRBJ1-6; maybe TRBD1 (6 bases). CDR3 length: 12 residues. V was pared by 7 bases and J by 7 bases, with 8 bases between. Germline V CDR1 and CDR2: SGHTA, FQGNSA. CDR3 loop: CASNRENSPLHF. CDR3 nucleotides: TGTGCCAGCAACAGGGAGAATTCACCCCTCCACTTT.

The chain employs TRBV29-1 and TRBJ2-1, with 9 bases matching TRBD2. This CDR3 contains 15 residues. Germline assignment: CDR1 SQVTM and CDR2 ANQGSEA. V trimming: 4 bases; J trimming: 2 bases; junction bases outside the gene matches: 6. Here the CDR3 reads CSVGLRLAAYNEQFF. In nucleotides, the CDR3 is TGCAGCGTTGGACTTCGACTAGCGGCCTACAATGAGCAGTTCTTC.

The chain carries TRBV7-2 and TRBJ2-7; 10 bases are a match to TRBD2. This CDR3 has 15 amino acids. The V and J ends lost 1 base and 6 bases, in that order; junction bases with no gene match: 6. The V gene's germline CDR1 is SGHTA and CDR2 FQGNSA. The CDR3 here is CASSLESGRAFEQYF. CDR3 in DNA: TGTGCCAGCAGCTTAGAAAGCGGGAGGGCCTTCGAGCAGTACTTC.

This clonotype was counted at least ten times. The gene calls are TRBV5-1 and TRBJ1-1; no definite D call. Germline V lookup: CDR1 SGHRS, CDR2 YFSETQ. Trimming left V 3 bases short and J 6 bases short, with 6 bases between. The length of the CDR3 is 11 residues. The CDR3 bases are TGCGCCAGCAGCTCCGTCTCTGAAGCTTTCTTT. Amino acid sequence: CASSSVSEAFF. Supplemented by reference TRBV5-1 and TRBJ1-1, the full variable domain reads KAGVTQTPRYLIKTRGQQVTLSCSPISGHRSVSWYQQTPGQGLQFLFEYFSETQRNKGNFPGRFSGRQFSNSRSEMNVSTLELGDSALYLCASSSVSEAFFGQGTRLTVV.

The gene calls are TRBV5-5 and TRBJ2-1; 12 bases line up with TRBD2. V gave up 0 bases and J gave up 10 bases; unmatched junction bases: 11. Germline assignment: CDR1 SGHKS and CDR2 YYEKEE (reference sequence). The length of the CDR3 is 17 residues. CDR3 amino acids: CASSLGPGLAGLREQFF. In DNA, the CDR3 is TGTGCCAGCAGCTTGGGCCCTGGACTAGCGGGGTTACGGGAGCAGTTCTTC.

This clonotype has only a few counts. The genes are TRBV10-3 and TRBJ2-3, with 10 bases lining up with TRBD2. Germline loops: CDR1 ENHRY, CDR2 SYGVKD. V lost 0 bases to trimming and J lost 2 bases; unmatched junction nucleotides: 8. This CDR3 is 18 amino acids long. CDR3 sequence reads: CAISESMGLAGVTDTQYF. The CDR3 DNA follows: TGTGCCATCAGTGAGTCGATGGGGCTAGCGGGAGTCACAGATACGCAGTATTTT.

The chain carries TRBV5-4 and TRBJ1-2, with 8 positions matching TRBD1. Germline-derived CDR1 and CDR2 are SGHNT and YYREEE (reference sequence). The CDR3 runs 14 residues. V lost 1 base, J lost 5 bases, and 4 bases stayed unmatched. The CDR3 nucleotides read TGTGCCAGCAGCTTGTCCAGGGGGCCTTATGGCTACACCTTC. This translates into CASSLSRGPYGYTF.

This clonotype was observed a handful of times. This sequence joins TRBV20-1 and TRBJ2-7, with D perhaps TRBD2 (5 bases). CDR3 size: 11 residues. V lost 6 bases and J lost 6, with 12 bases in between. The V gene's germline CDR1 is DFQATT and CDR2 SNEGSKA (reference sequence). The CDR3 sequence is CSAEGRAEQYF. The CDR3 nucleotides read TGCAGTGCAGAAGGGCGGGCCGAGCAGTACTTC.